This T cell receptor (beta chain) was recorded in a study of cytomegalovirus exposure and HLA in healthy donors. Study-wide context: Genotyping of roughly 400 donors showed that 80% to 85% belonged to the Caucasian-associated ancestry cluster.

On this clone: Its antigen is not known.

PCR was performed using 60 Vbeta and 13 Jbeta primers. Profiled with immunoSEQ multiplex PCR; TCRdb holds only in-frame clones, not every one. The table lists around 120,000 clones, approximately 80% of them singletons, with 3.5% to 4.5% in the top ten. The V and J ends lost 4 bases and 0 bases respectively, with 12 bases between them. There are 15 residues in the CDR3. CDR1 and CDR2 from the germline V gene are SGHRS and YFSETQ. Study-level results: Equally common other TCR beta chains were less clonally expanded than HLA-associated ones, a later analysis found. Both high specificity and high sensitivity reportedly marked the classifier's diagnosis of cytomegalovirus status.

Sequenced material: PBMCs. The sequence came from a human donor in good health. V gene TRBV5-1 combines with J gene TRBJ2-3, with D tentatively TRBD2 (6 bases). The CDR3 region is CASSNRGTSTDTQYF. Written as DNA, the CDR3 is TGCGCCAGCAGCAACCGAGGGACTAGCACAGATACGCAGTATTTT.